This TCR beta chain originates from a study of tissue T cells after allogeneic stem cell transplantation. Only a few counts were recorded for this clone. Its antigen is not identified. Germline values: CDR1 MDHEN, CDR2 SYDVKM. V gave up 5 bases and J gave up 6 bases; unmatched junction bases: 3. The CDR3 runs 12 residues. Study-wide results and caveats: Anatomically similar tissues had similar TCR repertoires within each patient. Which tissue TCRs were alloreactive or antigen-specific was not determined. Some clones might be persisting host cells.

The table came from immunoSEQ multiplex PCR; TCRdb's copy has only in-frame clones and leaves some out. Altogether about 760 clones are present, approximately 50% being singletons, with the ten largest covering approximately 30%. The chain links TRBV28 to TRBJ1-2; 7 bases align to TRBD1. This TCR was recovered from a female patient between 35 and 69 years old with steroid-refractory graft-versus-host disease after an allogeneic stem cell transplant. Part of the T cells may come from the graft donor. Here the sequenced sample was jejunal tissue, taken at autopsy. CDR3 DNA sequence: TGTGCCAGCAGTAAGACAGGGAATGGCTACACCTTC. Residues: CASSKTGNGYTF.